The 27 T cell receptor beta chains in this list originate from one sample, sequenced in a study of blood T cell repertoires in COVID-19. Produced via immunoSEQ multiplex PCR; TCRdb's table is partial and in-frame only. The sample has roughly 500,000 clones, roughly 88% seen once; the top ten hold 1.5% to 2%. Sample: PBMCs or T cells enriched from blood (not recorded which). These receptors came from a woman between 35 and 50 years old who had recovered from COVID-19.

The chain is built from TRBV29-1 and TRBJ2-2, with D uncertain. The V end lost 3 bases, the J end lost 4 bases, and 3 bases lay between the germline ends. The CDR3 is 11 amino acids. Germline CDR1 is SQVTM and CDR2 is ANQGSEA. The DNA for the CDR3 is TGCAGCGTTGAGGCCACCGGGGAGCTGTTTTTT. It specifies CSVEATGELFF.

This rearrangement joins TRBV3-1 (or the pseudogene TRBV3-2) to TRBJ1-5, with 7 nucleotides matching TRBD1. Germline CDR1 is LGHDT and CDR2 is YNNKEL (reference sequence). The CDR3 spans 13 residues. V shed 4 bases and J 9 bases; nucleotides not matched to a gene: 6. The CDR3 region is CASSPQGGGPQHF. CDR3 DNA: TGTGCCAGCAGCCCCCAGGGGGGCGGGCCCCAGCATTTT.

This chain uses TRBV5-6 with TRBJ1-5; D gene uncertain. The CDR3 has 16 residues. V was clipped by 1 base and J by 0 bases, with 11 bases between them. Germline CDR1 SGHDT, CDR2 YYEEEE. CDR3 residues: CASSLTRKSSNQPQHF. The CDR3 region has the DNA TGTGCCAGCAGCTTGACAAGAAAAAGTAGCAATCAGCCCCAGCATTTT.

V is TRBV10-1 and J is TRBJ2-3; the match to TRBD2 covers 9 bases. Germline values: CDR1 WNHNN, CDR2 SYGVQD (reference sequence). This CDR3 has 15 residues. V trimming: 6 bases; J trimming: 4 bases; junction bases outside the gene matches: 8. The CDR3 nucleotides are TGCGCCAGCAGCCGAGGGACTAGCAATTCAGATACGCAGTATTTT. This translates into CASSRGTSNSDTQYF.

The chain recombines TRBV29-1 with TRBJ2-3; a weak D match, TRBD2 (5 bases). The CDR3 spans 15 residues. The V gene's germline CDR1 is SQVTM and CDR2 ANQGSEA. The ends were cut back, 6 bases at V and 4 bases at J, with 20 bases in the middle. CDR3 sequence reads: CSVGGVEGSADTQYF. Written as DNA, the CDR3 is TGCAGCGTCGGTGGCGTCGAGGGAAGCGCAGATACGCAGTATTTT.

J is TRBJ1-5 and V is TRBV6-2 or TRBV6-3; 11 bases are a match to TRBD1. CDR1 is MNHEY and CDR2 is SVGEGT in the germline V gene. The length of the CDR3 is 19 residues. The J segment lost 2 bases and the V segment lost 2 bases, leaving 11 bases of the junction unmatched. The CDR3 protein is CASSYLRDRGNRGNQPQHF. Written as DNA, the CDR3 is TGTGCCAGCAGTTACCTCCGGGACAGGGGGAATCGCGGCAATCAGCCCCAGCATTTT.

CDR3 region: CASSQDLKTTYEQYF. The CDR3 DNA is TGCGCCAGCAGCCAAGATTTGAAAACAACCTACGAGCAGTACTTC. The chain couples TRBV4-3 to TRBJ2-7, with D hard to call. Looked up from germline, CDR1 is LGHNA and CDR2 is YSLEER. The ends were cut back, 0 bases at V and 2 bases at J, with 11 bases in the middle. This CDR3 comprises 15 residues.

This clone was seen only a few times. The same CDR3 can be traced to other DNA sequences in this sample. Here the CDR3 reads CASSVSGTTNTGELFF. For the CDR3, the DNA is TGTGCCAGCAGCGTGTCCGGGACTACCAACACCGGGGAGCTGTTTTTT. The V and J genes are TRBV9 and TRBJ2-2; 7 nucleotides align to TRBD2. In germline, CDR1 is SGDLS, CDR2 YYNGEE. CDR3 length equals 16 residues. The V gene end was trimmed by 2 bases and the J gene end by 2 bases; junction bases not matched to a gene: 6.

This chain uses TRBV10-1 with TRBJ1-3; 10 bases agree with TRBD1. Germline assignment: CDR1 WNHNN and CDR2 SYGVQD (reference sequence). Germline trimming cut 6 bases from V and 2 bases from J; bases unmatched to any gene: 13. The CDR3 contains 18 residues. CDR3 nucleotides: TGCGCCAGCAGCGTAAATTGGGACAGGGGTTGGCCTGGAAACACCATATATTTT. Its translation: CASSVNWDRGWPGNTIYF.

This clone was counted once. The rearrangement uses TRBV2 and TRBJ1-4; TRBD1 matches at 10 bases. CDR3 length: 16 amino acids. With V trimmed by 6 bases and J by 5 bases, 9 bases remained unmatched. In germline, CDR1 is SNHLY, CDR2 FYNNEI. CDR3 sequence reads: CASRGTGDDHNEKLFF. The CDR3 DNA reads TGTGCCAGCAGAGGGACAGGGGACGACCACAATGAAAAACTGTTTTTT.

This chain uses TRBV7-2 with TRBJ2-7; 7 bases agree with TRBD2. The germline gives CDR1 SGHTA, CDR2 FQGNSA. CDR3 length: 13 amino acids. The V and J ends lost 4 bases and 6 bases, in that order; junction bases with no gene match: 6. The CDR3 reads CASSSGLSGEQYF. CDR3 nucleotide sequence: TGTGCCAGCAGCTCGGGACTATCCGGCGAGCAGTACTTC.

This chain connects TRBV14 to TRBJ2-1, with 8 bases that match TRBD2. The CDR3 covers 14 residues. Germline V CDR1 and CDR2: SGHDN, FVKESK. After removal of 4 bases from V and 6 bases from J, the junction contained 5 bases not matched to a gene. CDR3 sequence: CASSPREGGNEQFF. The CDR3 DNA reads as TGTGCCAGCAGCCCCCGGGAGGGCGGCAATGAGCAGTTCTTC.

The chain has TRBV12-3 or TRBV12-4 and TRBJ2-5, with a weak D call TRBD1 (6 bases). V was pared by 6 bases and J by 3 bases, with 8 bases between. The CDR3 is made up of 12 amino acids. The CDR3: CASRDSKETQYF. As DNA, the CDR3 is TGTGCCAGCAGGGACAGTAAAGAGACCCAGTACTTC.

J is TRBJ1-1 and V is TRBV12-5, with D possibly matching TRBD1 (6 bases). V gave up 7 bases and J gave up 2 bases, with 14 bases separating them. The CDR3 is 14 residues long. Germline V lookup: CDR1 LGHNT, CDR2 FRNRAP. CDR3 DNA sequence: TGTGCTAGTGTTCAGGACAGCTACAACACTGAAGCTTTCTTT. Translated, it gives CASVQDSYNTEAFF.

This clone turned up a few times. CDR3 sequence: CASSRGQGQSYQETQYF. Written as DNA, the CDR3 is TGCGCCAGCAGCAGAGGACAGGGGCAATCATATCAAGAGACCCAGTACTTC. V usage is TRBV5-1 and J usage is TRBJ2-5, with 9 bases identical to TRBD1. The germline gives CDR1 SGHRS, CDR2 YFSETQ. Trimming cost V 4 bases and J 2 bases; bases outside gene matches: 12. The CDR3 runs 17 residues.

This sequence joins TRBV7-2 and TRBJ2-5; 11 bases are a match to TRBD2. This CDR3 contains 16 residues. CDR1 and CDR2 (germline): SGHTA, FQGNSA. With 4 bases clipped from V and 4 bases from J, the junction kept 8 bases outside the gene matches. CDR3 sequence (DNA): TGTGCCAGCAGCTACGGTAGCGGGAGGGCCACAGAGACCCAGTACTTC. Its translation: CASSYGSGRATETQYF.

This clone was detected only a few times. The V call is TRBV2, the J call TRBJ2-7; TRBD2 is a possible D gene (5 bases). Germline loops: CDR1 SNHLY, CDR2 FYNNEI. V lost 4 bases to trimming and J lost 0 bases, with 16 bases between them. This CDR3 is built from 16 residues. The CDR3: CASSGVREFSSYEQYF. CDR3 sequence (DNA): TGTGCCAGCAGTGGAGTAAGGGAGTTTAGCTCCTACGAGCAGTACTTC.

J is TRBJ1-1 and V is TRBV4-2; D is undetermined. Trimming removed 0 bases from V and 6 bases from J, with 17 bases in between. The CDR3 runs to 16 residues. Germline V gene sequence: CDR1 LGHNA, CDR2 YNFKEQ. The CDR3 sequence is CASSQDPLYSFSEAFF. The DNA of the CDR3 is TGTGCCAGCAGCCAAGATCCACTATATTCCTTTTCTGAAGCTTTCTTT.

The genes are TRBV7-9 and TRBJ1-2; possibly TRBD1 for D (5 bases). The CDR3 length is 13 residues. V dropped 5 bases and J dropped 4 bases, with 11 bases sitting between them. CDR1 is SEHNR, CDR2 FQNEAQ, per germline (reference sequence). CDR3 amino acids: CASSPDSFYGYTF. The CDR3 nucleotides read TGTGCCAGCAGCCCTGACAGCTTCTATGGCTACACCTTC. Together with reference TRBV7-9 and TRBJ1-2, the CDR3 gives the full variable domain: DTGVSQNPRHKITKRGQNVTFRCDPISEHNRLYWYRQTLGQGPEFLTYFQNEAQLEKSRLLSDRFSAERPKGSFSTLEIQRTEQGDSAMYLCASSPDSFYGYTFGSGTRLTVV.

This clone was seen only once. This rearrangement joins TRBV3-1 (or the pseudogene TRBV3-2) to TRBJ2-7, with 11 bases that match TRBD2. V trimming: 2 bases; J trimming: 4 bases; junction bases outside the gene matches: 16. The CDR3 sequence is 19 residues long. Germline V gene sequence: CDR1 LGHDT, CDR2 YNNKEL (reference sequence). CDR3 sequence reads: CASSQKRAFSGRDRYEQYF. For the CDR3, the DNA is TGTGCCAGCAGCCAAAAGCGGGCGTTTAGCGGGAGGGATCGGTACGAGCAGTACTTC.

The chain combines TRBV27 with TRBJ1-3; 8 bases map to TRBD1. The ends lost 10 bases at V and 8 bases at J; junction bases unmatched: 16. Germline loops: CDR1 MNHEY, CDR2 SMNVEV (reference sequence). This CDR3 has 15 amino acids. CDR3 region: CATARTGGFLDTIYF. The CDR3 DNA reads as TGTGCCACCGCAAGAACAGGGGGATTTTTGGACACCATATATTTT.

This clone turned up a few times. The chain combines TRBV25-1 with TRBJ1-2; 7 bases map to TRBD1. V was clipped by 6 bases and J by 4 bases; unmatched bases: 5. The CDR3 runs to 13 residues. Germline values: CDR1 MGHDK, CDR2 SYGVNS. As DNA, the CDR3 is TGTGCCAGCAGGAGACAGGGTGCCTATGGCTACACCTTC. It specifies CASRRQGAYGYTF.

The V gene is TRBV5-6, the J gene TRBJ1-3; TRBD1 matches at 8 bases. The junction had 7 bases not matched to a gene; V was cut back by 2 bases and J by 9 bases. CDR1 SGHDT and CDR2 YYEEEE come from the germline V gene. The CDR3 loop spans 14 amino acids. CDR3 in DNA: TGTGCCAGCAGCTTCGACAGGGGTTTCGCCACCATATATTTT. As protein: CASSFDRGFATIYF.

The genes are TRBV4-3 and TRBJ2-2; 8 bases agree with TRBD2. Per the germline V gene, CDR1 is LGHNA and CDR2 is YSLEER. CDR3 size: 15 residues. Unmatched junction bases numbered 4, after V lost 5 bases and J lost 2 bases. DNA of the CDR3: TGCGCCAGCAGCATTAGCGGGATTAACACCGGGGAGCTGTTTTTT. Its translation is CASSISGINTGELFF.

The chain uses TRBV5-1 and TRBJ1-2; D is ambiguous. V was pared by 1 base and J by 3 bases, with 13 bases between. The CDR3 covers 15 residues. Germline values: CDR1 SGHRS, CDR2 YFSETQ. Here the CDR3 reads CASSLFGGRDYGYTF. CDR3 bases: TGCGCCAGCAGCTTGTTCGGAGGGAGGGACTATGGCTACACCTTC.

This clone appeared a single time. The gene calls are TRBV18 and TRBJ1-6; the D gene is possibly TRBD1 (5 bases). CDR3 length: 12 residues. V was trimmed by 0 bases and J by 14 bases, leaving 8 bases between them. Germline V gene lookup returns CDR1 KGHSH and CDR2 LQKENI. The chain's CDR3 is CASSPPAGTLHF. The DNA of the CDR3 is TGTGCCAGCTCACCACCGGCAGGGACCCTCCACTTT. Full variable domain (remainder filled in from reference TRBV18 and TRBJ1-6): NAGVMQNPRHLVRRRGQEARLRCSPMKGHSHVYWYRQLPEEGLKFMVYLQKENIIDESGMPKERFSAEFPKEGPSILRIQQVVRGDSAAYFCASSPPAGTLHFGNGTRLTVT.

J is TRBJ1-2 and V is TRBV30, with TRBD1 matching over 9 bases. The CDR3 consists of 14 residues. The germline gives CDR1 GTSNPN, CDR2 SVGIG (reference sequence). V shed 4 bases, J shed 7 bases, and the junction held 10 bases outside the gene matches. CDR3 residues: CAWTSGTGFLGYTF. Written as DNA, the CDR3 is TGTGCCTGGACCTCGGGGACAGGGTTTCTTGGCTACACCTTC.